This T cell receptor (beta chain) was retrieved from a study of CD8 T cells in ankylosing spondylitis. This clonotype was seen many times. Each CDR3 protein gets one entry after TCRdb re-called the 5' RACE reads with MiXCR. Among 250,000 or so distinct CDR3 sequences listed, 20% to 30% were seen once. Per the germline V gene, CDR1 is SGHRS and CDR2 is YFSETQ. CDR3 length: 14 amino acids. V was clipped by 4 bases and J by 1 base; unmatched bases: 5. The sequencing input was blood, either unsorted or a sorted T cell fraction (not recorded which). The receptor was derived from a male donor with ankylosing spondylitis or in good health (not recorded which). This chain joins TRBV5-1 and TRBJ2-7; 7 positions agree with TRBD1. The CDR3 loop reads CASSPGQFSYEQYF. The CDR3 coding sequence is TGCGCCAGCAGCCCGGGACAGTTTTCCTACGAGCAGTACTTC. Supplemented by reference TRBV5-1 and TRBJ2-7, the full variable domain reads KAGVTQTPRYLIKTRGQQVTLSCSPISGHRSVSWYQQTPGQGLQFLFEYFSETQRNKGNFPGRFSGRQFSNSRSEMNVSTLELGDSALYLCASSPGQFSYEQYFGPGTRLTVT.